A single sample gave rise to the 4 T cell receptor beta chains below, sequenced in a study of blood T cell repertoires in COVID-19. Measured with immunoSEQ multiplex PCR; TCRdb has only the in-frame clones, and not every one. This repertoire shows 150,000 to 200,000 clones, just over 85% found once; its top ten account for 9% to 10%. Source material: PBMCs or T cells enriched from blood (not recorded which). The origin of the receptors is a woman in her late teens or twenties who had recovered from COVID-19.

The genes are TRBV19 and TRBJ2-7, with D maybe TRBD1 (6 bases). Germline lookup yields CDR1 LNHDA and CDR2 SQIVND (reference sequence). The CDR3 spans 13 residues. V was clipped by 4 bases and J by 3 bases, with 10 bases between them. CDR3 sequence reads: CASSTGQSYEQYF. The CDR3 DNA is TGTGCCAGTAGTACCGGACAGAGCTACGAGCAGTACTTC.

The chain links TRBV7-2 to TRBJ2-5, with 13 bases that match TRBD2. Germline CDR1 reads SGHTA; CDR2 reads FQGNSA. The CDR3 runs to 15 residues. J was trimmed by 5 bases and V by 7 bases; bases with no gene match: 7. In DNA form, the CDR3 reads TGTGCCAGCAAGAGACTAGCGGGGGGCCTGGAGACCCAGTACTTC. As protein: CASKRLAGGLETQYF.

The chain has TRBV20-1 and TRBJ2-7, with a weak D call TRBD1 (6 bases). Trimming pared 5 bases from V and 12 bases from J, leaving 11 bases between. The germline V gene encodes CDR1 DFQATT and CDR2 SNEGSKA (reference sequence). The CDR3 has 9 amino acids. CDR3 bases: TGCAGTGCTCACAGGGAAGGGTACTTC. It encodes CSAHREGYF.

The chain uses TRBV14 and TRBJ1-4, with D possibly TRBD1 on 5 matching bases. V was trimmed by 1 base and J by 10 bases, leaving 10 bases between them. The CDR3 has 13 residues. The germline V gene encodes CDR1 SGHDN and CDR2 FVKESK. The CDR3: CASSQAGGGKLFF. CDR3 DNA: TGTGCCAGCAGCCAAGCCGGGGGAGGAAAACTGTTTTTT.